Presented here are 14 T cell receptor beta chains from one specimen sequenced in a study of cytomegalovirus exposure and HLA in healthy donors. The PCR ran on 60 Vbeta and 13 Jbeta primers. Profiling relied on immunoSEQ multiplex PCR, and the TCRdb table lists in-frame clones only, not all of them. There are about 100,000 clones in the sample; about 85% occur only once, and about 3.9% lies in the top ten. Sequencing was carried out using PBMCs. The origin of the receptors is a man aged 25 to 40 in good health and CMV-seronegative.

This sequence joins TRBV7-8 and TRBJ2-7, with TRBD1 identical over 10 bases. The CDR3 runs 16 residues. With V trimmed by 5 bases and J by 5 bases, 12 bases remained unmatched. Germline-derived CDR1 and CDR2 are SGHVS and FQNEAQ. DNA of the CDR3: TGTGCCAGCAGCGGCCCGGGACAGGGGTGGTCACACGAGCAGTACTTC. This gives the protein CASSGPGQGWSHEQYF.

The chain is built from TRBV7-6 and TRBJ2-7; 12 bases fit TRBD2. Germline CDR1 and CDR2: SGHVS and FNYEAQ. CDR3 length: 15 residues. V was clipped by 1 base and J by 3 bases; unmatched bases: 1. CDR3 loop: CASSLGLAGDYEQYF. The DNA for the CDR3 is TGTGCCAGCAGCTTAGGACTAGCGGGGGACTACGAGCAGTACTTC.

The chain employs TRBV19 and TRBJ1-1, with TRBD1 matching 8 bases. The ends lost 1 base at V and 6 bases at J; junction bases unmatched: 7. This CDR3 has 15 residues. From germline, CDR1 is LNHDA and CDR2 SQIVND (reference sequence). CDR3 coding DNA: TGTGCCAGTAGTATAGGGGGGACAGGCCTTGCTGAAGCTTTCTTT. Translating gives CASSIGGTGLAEAFF.

The chain has TRBV21-1 and TRBJ2-7; TRBD1 is taken as the D call from the table, unchecked against the DNA. TRBV21-1 is a pseudogene segment. The length of the CDR3 is 12 residues. In DNA form, the CDR3 reads TGTGCCAGCAGACAGAGCTCCTACGAGCAGTACTTC. Protein: CASRQSSYEQYF.

CDR3 coding DNA: TGTGCCAGCAGCCCTTTCGGGGACGAGCAGTACTTC. Encoded protein: CASSPFGDEQYF. The chain combines TRBV7-8 with TRBJ2-7; possible D gene TRBD2, 5 bases. Between the trimmed V and J ends, which lost 5 bases and 5 bases, there was a span of 10 bases. This CDR3 is 12 amino acids long. CDR1 is SGHVS and CDR2 is FQNEAQ in the germline V gene.

The V and J genes are TRBV2 and TRBJ1-5, with TRBD1 as a possible D gene (5 bases). With 0 bases removed from V and 7 bases from J, the gap between germline ends came to 13 bases. The CDR3 has 15 amino acids. Germline CDR1 and CDR2: SNHLY and FYNNEI. The CDR3 region is CASSEARQGIQPQHF. In nucleotides, the CDR3 is TGTGCCAGCAGTGAAGCCAGGCAGGGTATCCAGCCCCAGCATTTT.

The gene calls are TRBV6-1 and TRBJ1-6; no clear D gene. CDR1 and CDR2 (germline): MNHNS, SASEGT. The CDR3 covers 15 residues. V gave up 1 base and J gave up 0 bases, with 4 bases separating them. The CDR3 DNA reads as TGTGCCAGCAGTGAAGTGAGCTCCTATAATTCACCCCTCCACTTT. Amino acid sequence: CASSEVSSYNSPLHF.

The CDR3 nucleotides are TGCAGCGTTGTGGCAGGTTTGAACACTGAAGCTTTCTTT. It translates to CSVVAGLNTEAFF. The rearrangement uses TRBV29-1 and TRBJ1-1; no clear D. CDR3 size: 13 residues. Germline CDR1 reads SQVTM; CDR2 reads ANQGSEA. V was cut by 4 bases and J by 0 bases, with 9 bases left in between.

The rearrangement uses TRBV18 and TRBJ1-4; D is perhaps TRBD1 (5 bases). The CDR3 spans 15 residues. V lost 6 bases and J lost 8, with 19 bases in between. The germline V gene has CDR1 KGHSH and CDR2 LQKENI. CDR3 region: CASSNRTALGEKLFF. The CDR3 nucleotides are TGTGCCAGCTCTAACAGGACCGCCTTGGGGGAAAAACTGTTTTTT.

The chain employs TRBV27 and TRBJ1-5, with 9 bases lining up with TRBD1. The CDR3 contains 14 residues. V trimming: 4 bases; J trimming: 7 bases; junction bases outside the gene matches: 5. Germline V gene lookup returns CDR1 MNHEY and CDR2 SMNVEV (reference sequence). This CDR3 is CASSWGQGVQPQHF. The CDR3 nucleotides read TGTGCCAGCAGTTGGGGACAGGGAGTGCAGCCCCAGCATTTT.

The CDR3 is CASRTGTHTDTQYF. DNA for the CDR3: TGTGCCAGCAGGACAGGGACACACACAGATACGCAGTATTTT. The chain uses TRBV5-4 and TRBJ2-3; 7 bases align to TRBD1. Germline values: CDR1 SGHNT, CDR2 YYREEE (reference sequence). The CDR3 totals 14 residues. Losses at the gene ends were 5 bases for V and 2 bases for J; bases not matched to a gene: 5.

In this sample, this clone turned up once. The chain couples TRBV4-2 to TRBJ2-7, with 11 bases fitting TRBD2. V was clipped by 7 bases and J by 0 bases; unmatched bases: 8. Germline V gene data show CDR1 as LGHNA and CDR2 as YNFKEQ. The CDR3 has 16 residues. CDR3 DNA sequence: TGTGCCAGCAACCCGACTAGCGGGAAGGGCTCCTACGAGCAGTACTTC. Its translation is CASNPTSGKGSYEQYF.

In its sample, this clone was seen a few times. This chain links TRBV7-8 with TRBJ2-2; D unclear. The CDR3 is 14 amino acids. Trimming removed 3 bases from V and 4 bases from J, with 9 bases in between. Per the germline V gene, CDR1 is SGHVS and CDR2 is FQNEAQ. The CDR3 here is CASSFATTTGELFF. The CDR3 region has the DNA TGTGCCAGCAGCTTCGCAACTACCACCGGGGAGCTGTTTTTT.

This chain uses TRBV5-1 with TRBJ2-1; D is unclear. The CDR3 contains 15 residues. The ends were cut back, 0 bases at V and 5 bases at J, with 12 bases in the middle. From germline, CDR1 is SGHRS and CDR2 YFSETQ. The CDR3 here is CASSLGSRRDNEQFF. The CDR3 region has the DNA TGCGCCAGCAGCTTGGGCTCGAGACGGGACAATGAGCAGTTCTTC.